The text below deals with one T cell receptor (beta chain). What it binds is unknown. Treatment reported: treatment-naive control, cytoreductive nephrectomy. Control samples are tumors resected by cytoreductive nephrectomy without prior radiation. This record belongs to a study of radiation and T cells in renal cell carcinoma. Study results and limitations: Compared with controls, irradiated tumors showed greater TCR clonality.

Sequencing used immunoSEQ multiplex PCR; TCRdb keeps in-frame clones, though not all of them. The table lists 23,000 or so clones, roughly 64% of them singletons. Germline values: CDR1 MDHEN, CDR2 SYDVKM. Trimming left V 5 bases short and J 2 bases short, with 24 bases between. The CDR3 is 19 amino acids. This specimen consisted of tumor tissue, obtained from a patient whose treatment was nephrectomy without radiotherapy. The J gene is TRBJ2-2, the V gene TRBV28; D ambiguous. The clonotype was recovered from a man in his forties or fifties with renal cell carcinoma. The CDR3 loop is CASSTVVLDRESNTGELFF. The CDR3 region has the DNA TGTGCCAGCAGTACGGTGGTCCTGGACCGCGAATCTAACACCGGGGAGCTGTTTTTT.